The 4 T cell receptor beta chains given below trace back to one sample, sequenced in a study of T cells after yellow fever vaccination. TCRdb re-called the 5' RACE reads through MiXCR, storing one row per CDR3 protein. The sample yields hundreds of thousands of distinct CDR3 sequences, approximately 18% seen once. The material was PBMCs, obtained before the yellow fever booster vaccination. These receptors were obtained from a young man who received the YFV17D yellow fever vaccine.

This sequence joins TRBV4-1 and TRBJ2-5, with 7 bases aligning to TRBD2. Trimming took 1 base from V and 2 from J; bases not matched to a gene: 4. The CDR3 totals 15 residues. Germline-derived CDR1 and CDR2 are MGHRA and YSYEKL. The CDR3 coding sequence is TGCGCCAGCAGCCAAGGTCCAGCGGGACAAGAGACCCAGTACTTC. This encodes CASSQGPAGQETQYF.

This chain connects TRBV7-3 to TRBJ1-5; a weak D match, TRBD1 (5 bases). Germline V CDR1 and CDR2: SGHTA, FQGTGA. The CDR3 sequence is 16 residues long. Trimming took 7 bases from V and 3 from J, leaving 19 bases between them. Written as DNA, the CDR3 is TGTGCCAGCACCAAGGGCAGGGTATGTTACAATCAGCCCCAGCATTTT. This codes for CASTKGRVCYNQPQHF.

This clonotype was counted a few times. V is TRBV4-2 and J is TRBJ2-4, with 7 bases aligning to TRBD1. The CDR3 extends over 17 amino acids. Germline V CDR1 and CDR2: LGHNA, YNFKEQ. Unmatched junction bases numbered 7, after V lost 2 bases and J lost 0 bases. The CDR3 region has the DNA TGTGCCAGCAGCCAACTCCAGGGGGATCTAGCCAAAAACATTCAGTACTTC. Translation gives CASSQLQGDLAKNIQYF.

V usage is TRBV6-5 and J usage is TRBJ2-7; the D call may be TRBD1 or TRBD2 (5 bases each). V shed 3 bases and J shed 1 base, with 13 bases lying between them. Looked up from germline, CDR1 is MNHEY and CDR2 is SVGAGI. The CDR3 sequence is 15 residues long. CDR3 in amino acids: CASSYGRDVSYEQYF. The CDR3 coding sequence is TGTGCCAGCAGTTATGGCCGGGACGTTTCCTACGAGCAGTACTTC.